One sample yielded the 14 T cell receptor beta chains listed below, sequenced in a study of T cells in Graves' hyperthyroidism and ophthalmopathy. The source material, RNA transcripts, was used to amplify TCR beta CDR3 regions. HTBI primers drove first-round RT-PCR of the TCR CDR3. TCRdb passed the multiplex PCR reads through MiXCR, listing each CDR3 protein once. The sample has a few hundred thousand distinct CDR3 sequences; roughly a sixth are singletons. The sample consisted of blood. The receptor source for this set is a woman aged 35 to 49 with Graves' ophthalmopathy.

Ten or more counts support this clonotype. V and J are TRBV5-1 and TRBJ1-5; a possible D gene is TRBD1 (6 bases). The germline V and J ends were trimmed by 4 bases and 5 bases, with 16 bases remaining between them. The CDR3 consists of 15 residues. CDR1 is SGHRS and CDR2 is YFSETQ in the germline V gene. The CDR3 here is CASSLSPGGDQPQHF. Written as DNA, the CDR3 is TGCGCCAGCAGCCTTTCTCCGGGGGGCGATCAGCCCCAGCATTTT.

A word on this clonotype: Just one base apart from a much larger clone, this may be a read error. The rearrangement uses TRBV5-1 and TRBJ2-6, with D unclear. The CDR3 contains 15 residues. CDR1 SGHRS and CDR2 YFSETQ come from the germline V gene. Written as DNA, the CDR3 is TGCGCCAACAGCTTGGAAGGGTATGGGGCCAACGTCCTGACTTTC. Translated: CANSLEGYGANVLTF.

This clonotype was seen ten or more times. The chain links TRBV5-6 to TRBJ2-3; D is perhaps TRBD2 (7 bases). Deletions cut 0 bases from V and 6 bases from J, with 14 bases between. Germline lookup yields CDR1 SGHDT and CDR2 YYEEEE. The CDR3 is made up of 15 amino acids. CDR3 residues: CASSLAGGDPDTQYF. The CDR3, as DNA: TGTGCCAGCAGCTTGGCGGGGGGCGATCCGGATACGCAGTATTTT. Together with reference TRBV5-6 and TRBJ2-3, the CDR3 gives the full variable domain: DAGVTQSPTHLIKTRGQQVTLRCSPKSGHDTVSWYQQALGQGPQFIFQYYEEEERQRGNFPDRFSGHQFPNYSSELNVNALLLGDSALYLCASSLAGGDPDTQYFGPGTRLTVL.

This clonotype was detected only a few times. The chain links TRBV12-3 or TRBV12-4 to TRBJ1-1; weak D call: TRBD1 (5 bases). The V gene lost 3 bases and the J gene lost 0 bases, with 11 bases spanning the gap. There are 15 residues in the CDR3. Written as DNA, the CDR3 is TGTGCCAGCAGTTTTTGGGGGATCTTGAACACTGAAGCTTTCTTT. Its translation: CASSFWGILNTEAFF.

V and J are TRBV9 and TRBJ1-3; 7 bases map to TRBD1. This CDR3 contains 15 residues. V shed 3 bases, J shed 9 bases, and the junction held 12 bases outside the gene matches. Germline V gene data show CDR1 as SGDLS and CDR2 as YYNGEE. The CDR3 reads CASSAGTVPRGTIYF. For the CDR3, the DNA is TGTGCCAGCAGCGCTGGGACAGTTCCCCGAGGCACCATATATTTT.

There are many counts of this clonotype. V is TRBV27 and J is TRBJ2-1, with 7 nucleotides matching TRBD1. Germline CDR1 reads MNHEY; CDR2 reads SMNVEV (reference sequence). The V and J ends lost 2 bases and 7 bases, in that order; junction bases with no gene match: 8. This CDR3 has 15 amino acids. Here the CDR3 DNA reads TGTGCCAGCAGTTTAATGTTAGGGGGCAGGAATGAGCAGTTCTTC. Protein sequence: CASSLMLGGRNEQFF.

This clonotype was found a few times. The chain carries TRBV6-2 or TRBV6-3 and TRBJ2-1; 9 bases align to TRBD2. CDR3 length: 15 residues. Trimming at V came to 5 bases and at J to 8 bases, leaving 10 bases not matched to a gene. The germline V gene encodes CDR1 MNHEY and CDR2 SVGEGT. The chain's CDR3 is CASSNLGGGGDEQFF. The DNA of the CDR3 is TGTGCCAGCAGTAACCTCGGCGGGGGGGGTGATGAGCAGTTCTTC.

The chain recombines TRBV29-1 with TRBJ2-5; D may be TRBD1 (5 bases). The germline V gene encodes CDR1 SQVTM and CDR2 ANQGSEA. V lost 6 bases and J lost 4, with 15 bases in between. There are 13 residues in the CDR3. The CDR3: CSVATGFGETQYF. Written as DNA, the CDR3 is TGCAGCGTGGCCACAGGCTTTGGAGAGACCCAGTACTTC.

This clonotype has a count of ten or more. The chain has TRBV6-1 and TRBJ2-5; weak D call: TRBD2 (5 bases). V was clipped by 7 bases and J by 5 bases, with 17 bases between them. The germline CDR1 and CDR2 sequences are MNHNS and SASEGT. CDR3 size: 14 residues. CDR3 in DNA: TGTGCCAGCAAATCAGCGGCAGGCACGGAGACCCAGTACTTC. It is translated as CASKSAAGTETQYF.

On this clonotype: A junction end diverges from the germline sequence, so it may reflect a read error. The CDR3 DNA follows: TGTGCCAGCAACTTAGCGTTGAACACTGAAGCTTTCTTT. Encoded protein: CASNLALNTEAFF. The rearrangement uses TRBV7-6 and TRBJ1-1; no definite D call. CDR3 length equals 13 residues. Germline V gives CDR1 SGHVS, CDR2 FNYEAQ.

This clonotype appeared many times. The chain links TRBV3-1 to TRBJ2-3; no reliable D call. Germline V gives CDR1 LGHDT, CDR2 YNNKEL (reference sequence). This CDR3 is built from 16 residues. V was pared by 0 bases and J by 2 bases, with 12 bases between. The CDR3 here is CASSQDLEYSTDTQYF. In nucleotides, the CDR3 is TGTGCCAGCAGCCAAGATCTGGAGTACTCCACAGATACGCAGTATTTT.

This clonotype was detected a few times. The genes are TRBV20-1 and TRBJ2-3; D possibly matches TRBD1 or TRBD2 (5 bases each). This CDR3 is 11 amino acids long. Germline V gene sequence: CDR1 DFQATT, CDR2 SNEGSKA (reference sequence). V lost 6 bases, J lost 2 bases, and 6 bases lay in between. In DNA form, the CDR3 reads TGCAGTGCGGGGGACACAGATACGCAGTATTTT. Its translation is CSAGDTDTQYF.

This clonotype was detected many times. The rearrangement joins TRBV20-1 to TRBJ2-3; the match to TRBD2 covers 8 bases. V lost 2 bases, J lost 9 bases, and 4 bases stayed unmatched. The CDR3 loop spans 12 amino acids. Germline CDR1 DFQATT, CDR2 SNEGSKA (reference sequence). CDR3 sequence (DNA): TGCAGTGCTAGATGGACTAGCCCGACGCAGTATTTT. Translating gives CSARWTSPTQYF.

This clonotype was detected a few times. The chain recombines TRBV12-3 or TRBV12-4 with TRBJ2-3; TRBD1 is a possible D gene (6 bases). This CDR3 comprises 17 residues. The V and J ends lost 5 bases and 8 bases respectively, with 26 bases between them. In nucleotides, the CDR3 is TGTGCCAGCAGTGCCCACGCGACAGGATACTCCCTCTCTACGCAGTATTTT. Protein sequence: CASSAHATGYSLSTQYF.